This T cell receptor (beta chain) was documented in a study of CD8+CD57+ T cells in acquired aplastic anemia. The overall study: DNA recovered from sorted CD4+ and CD8+ cells had a mean of approximately 3 ug. Findings and limits, study-wide: Patients and controls turned out to have 25 to 35 CD8+ CDR3 sequences in common.

CDR3 and TCR beta VDJ profiling relied on genomic DNA as the template. MiXCR, applied by TCRdb to the reads, yields one record per CDR3 protein. The data show 100,000 to 150,000 distinct CDR3 sequences, about 46% seen once. Trimming took 6 bases from V and 9 from J, leaving 21 bases between them. The germline CDR1 and CDR2 sequences are MNHEY and SMNVEV (reference sequence). The CDR3 is 15 amino acids. As to this clonotype: Its antigen is unidentified.

The chain is built from TRBV27 and TRBJ1-5; D is possibly TRBD1 (5 bases). The sequence was collected from a human donor in good health, serving as a control. Input material: sorted CD4+, CD8+, or CD8+CD57+ T cells (not recorded which) from PBMCs. The CDR3 sequence: CASSQSWGKGLPQHF. The CDR3 bases are TGTGCCAGCAGCCAGAGTTGGGGCAAGGGTCTGCCCCAGCATTTT.